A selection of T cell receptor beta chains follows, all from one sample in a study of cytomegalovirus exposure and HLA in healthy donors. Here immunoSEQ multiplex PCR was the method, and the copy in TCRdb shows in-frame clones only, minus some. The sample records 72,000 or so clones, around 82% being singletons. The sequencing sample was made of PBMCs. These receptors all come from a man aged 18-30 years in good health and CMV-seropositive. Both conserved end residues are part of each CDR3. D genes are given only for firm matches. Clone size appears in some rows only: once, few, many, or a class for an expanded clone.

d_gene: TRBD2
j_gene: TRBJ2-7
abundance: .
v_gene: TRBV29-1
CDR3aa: CSVVQLAGDYEQYF
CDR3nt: TGCAGCGTTGTCCAACTAGCGGGAGACTACGAGCAGTACTTC

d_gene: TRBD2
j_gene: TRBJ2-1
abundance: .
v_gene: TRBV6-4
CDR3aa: CASSDTPTSGNEQFF
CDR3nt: TGTGCCAGCAGTGACACTCCGACTAGCGGGAATGAGCAGTTCTTC

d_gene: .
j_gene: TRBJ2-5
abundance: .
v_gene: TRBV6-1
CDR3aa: CASSEAAAPGIETQYF
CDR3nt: TGTGCCAGCAGTGAAGCGGCGGCGCCAGGGATTGAGACCCAGTACTTC

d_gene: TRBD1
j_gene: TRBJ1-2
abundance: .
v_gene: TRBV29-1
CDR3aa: CSVKTGGSYGYTF
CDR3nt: TGCAGCGTGAAAACAGGGGGTAGCTATGGCTACACCTTC

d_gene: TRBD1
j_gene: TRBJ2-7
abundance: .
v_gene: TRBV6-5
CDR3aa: CASSSDRVREQYF
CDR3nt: TGTGCCAGCAGTTCCGACAGGGTACGCGAGCAGTACTTC

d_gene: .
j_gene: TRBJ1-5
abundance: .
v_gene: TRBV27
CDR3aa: CASSPNWERQPQHF
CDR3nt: TGTGCCAGCAGTCCCAACTGGGAGAGGCAGCCCCAGCATTTT

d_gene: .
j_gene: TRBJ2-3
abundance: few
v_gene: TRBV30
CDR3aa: CAWKDSSDTQYF
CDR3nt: TGTGCCTGGAAGGACAGTTCAGATACGCAGTATTTT

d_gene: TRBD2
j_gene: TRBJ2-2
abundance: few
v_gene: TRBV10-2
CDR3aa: CASKREGTGELFF
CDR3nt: TGCGCCAGCAAGCGGGAGGGGACCGGGGAGCTGTTTTTT

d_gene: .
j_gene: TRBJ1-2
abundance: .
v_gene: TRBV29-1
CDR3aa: CSVERGADYGYTF
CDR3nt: TGCAGCGTTGAACGGGGGGCCGACTATGGCTACACCTTC

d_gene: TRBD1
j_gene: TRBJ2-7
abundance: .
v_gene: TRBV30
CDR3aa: CAFRTGLRGYEQYF
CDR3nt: TGTGCCTTTCGGACAGGGCTAAGAGGGTACGAGCAGTACTTC

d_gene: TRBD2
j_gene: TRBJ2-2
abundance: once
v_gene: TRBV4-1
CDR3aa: CASSHPSGKNTGELFF
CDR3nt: TGCGCCAGCAGCCACCCTAGCGGGAAGAACACCGGGGAGCTGTTTTTT

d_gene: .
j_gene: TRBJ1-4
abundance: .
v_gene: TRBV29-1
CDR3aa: CSHEQGRSEKLFF
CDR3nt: TGCAGCCATGAGCAGGGGCGATCGGAAAAACTGTTTTTT

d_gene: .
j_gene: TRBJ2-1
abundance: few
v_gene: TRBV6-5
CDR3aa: CASSYESSYNEQFF
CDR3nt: TGTGCCAGCAGTTATGAGAGCTCCTACAATGAGCAGTTCTTC

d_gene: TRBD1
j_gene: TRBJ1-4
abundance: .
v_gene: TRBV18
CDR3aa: CASSLGTGNEKLFF
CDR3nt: TGTGCCAGCTCCCTCGGGACAGGGAATGAAAAACTGTTTTTT

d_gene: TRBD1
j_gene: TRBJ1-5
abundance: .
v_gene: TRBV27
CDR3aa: CASRPGQEPNQPQHF
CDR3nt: TGTGCCAGCAGGCCGGGACAGGAACCCAATCAGCCCCAGCATTTT

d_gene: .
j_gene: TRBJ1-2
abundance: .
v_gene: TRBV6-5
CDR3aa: CASSYESGEIYGYTF
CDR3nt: TGTGCCAGCAGTTACGAGTCAGGGGAAATCTATGGCTACACCTTC

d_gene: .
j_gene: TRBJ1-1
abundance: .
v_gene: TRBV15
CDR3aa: CATSKNRENTEAFF
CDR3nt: TGTGCCACCAGCAAAAACAGGGAGAACACTGAAGCTTTCTTT

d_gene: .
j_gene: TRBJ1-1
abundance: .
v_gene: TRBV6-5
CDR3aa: CASSYSTRGENTEAFF
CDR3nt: TGTGCCAGCAGTTACTCGACCCGGGGGGAGAACACTGAAGCTTTCTTT

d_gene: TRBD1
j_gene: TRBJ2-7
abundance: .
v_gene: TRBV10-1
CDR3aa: CASSPGQGFGYEQYF
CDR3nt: TGCGCCAGCAGCCCTGGACAGGGGTTCGGGTACGAGCAGTACTTC

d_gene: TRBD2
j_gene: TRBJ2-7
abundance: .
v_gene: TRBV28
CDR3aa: CASSQRLAGPDEQYF
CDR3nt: TGTGCCAGCAGTCAAAGACTAGCGGGACCGGACGAGCAGTACTTC

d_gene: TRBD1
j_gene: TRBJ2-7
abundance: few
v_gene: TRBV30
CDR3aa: CAWAGTGYGEQYF
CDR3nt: TGTGCCTGGGCCGGGACAGGGTACGGCGAGCAGTACTTC

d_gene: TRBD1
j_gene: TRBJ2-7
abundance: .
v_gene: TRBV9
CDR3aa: CASSAYGGQETYEQYF
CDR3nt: TGTGCCAGCAGCGCCTATGGGGGACAGGAAACCTACGAGCAGTACTTC

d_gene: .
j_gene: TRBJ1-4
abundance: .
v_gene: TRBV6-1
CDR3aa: CASRPREQGSEKLFF
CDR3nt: TGTGCCAGCAGACCGAGGGAACAGGGAAGTGAAAAACTGTTTTTT

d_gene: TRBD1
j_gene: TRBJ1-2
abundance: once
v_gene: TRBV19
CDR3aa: CASSMRDSNYGYTF
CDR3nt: TGTGCCAGTAGTATGAGGGACAGTAACTATGGCTACACCTTC

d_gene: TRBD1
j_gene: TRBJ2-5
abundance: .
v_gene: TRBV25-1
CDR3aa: CASLDPGQPQTQYF
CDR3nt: TGTGCCAGCCTTGACCCGGGACAGCCACAGACCCAGTACTTC

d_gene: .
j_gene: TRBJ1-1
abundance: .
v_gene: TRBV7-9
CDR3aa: CASSLGQSRSAFF
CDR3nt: TGTGCCAGCAGCTTAGGACAATCTCGGTCAGCTTTCTTT